The 25 T cell receptor beta chains reported below all come from one sample, sequenced in a study of glioma-infiltrating T cells after dendritic cell vaccination. The assay was immunoSEQ multiplex PCR, and TCRdb's table has in-frame clones only and misses some. Among approximately 91,000 clones listed, approximately 78% were seen once. Sample time point: after dendritic cell vaccination, including at tumor progression/relapse. This material consisted of blood, taken after dendritic cell vaccination. All receptors come from a human donor with glioblastoma.

The chain links TRBV5-4 to TRBJ2-2; 15 bases agree with TRBD2. J was trimmed by 6 bases and V by 4 bases; bases with no gene match: 7. CDR1 is SGHNT, CDR2 YYREEE, per germline (reference sequence). CDR3 length equals 17 residues. CDR3 DNA: TGTGCCAGCAGCGTGGGGACTAGCGGGAGGTCGGCCGGGGAGCTGTTTTTT. Amino acids: CASSVGTSGRSAGELFF.

The chain recombines TRBV2 with TRBJ2-3; maybe TRBD2 (6 bases). The V gene's germline CDR1 is SNHLY and CDR2 FYNNEI. The CDR3 sequence is 16 residues long. V was pared by 2 bases and J by 1 base, with 13 bases between. The CDR3 DNA reads TGTGCCAGCAGTGAATTTGGCGGGGTGGGCACAGATACGCAGTATTTT. Protein: CASSEFGGVGTDTQYF. Combining the CDR3 with reference TRBV2 and TRBJ2-3 gives the whole variable domain EPEVTQTPSHQVTQMGQEVILRCVPISNHLYFYWYRQILGQKVEFLVSFYNNEISEKSEIFDDQFSVERPDGSNFTLKIRSTKLEDSAMYFCASSEFGGVGTDTQYFGPGTRLTVL.

The chain combines TRBV5-1 with TRBJ2-1; D is perhaps TRBD1 (6 bases). The V gene's germline CDR1 is SGHRS and CDR2 YFSETQ. The V end lost 6 bases, the J end lost 6 bases, and 16 bases lay between the germline ends. The CDR3 extends over 14 amino acids. The CDR3 region is CASIGPGTLNEQFF. CDR3 sequence (DNA): TGCGCCAGCATTGGGCCCGGGACACTCAATGAGCAGTTCTTC.

The chain joins TRBV6-5 to TRBJ1-1; maybe TRBD1 (5 bases). V gave up 7 bases and J gave up 8 bases, with 17 bases separating them. Germline V gene data show CDR1 as MNHEY and CDR2 as SVGAGI. This CDR3 is built from 13 residues. DNA of the CDR3: TGTGCCAGCATTCGGGGGTGGGGAAAGGAAGCTTTCTTT. Its translation is CASIRGWGKEAFF.

The chain joins TRBV7-9 to TRBJ2-5; weak D call: TRBD2 (5 bases). Trimming removed 8 bases from V and 5 bases from J, with 12 bases in between. The CDR3 spans 12 residues. Germline V lookup: CDR1 SEHNR, CDR2 FQNEAQ (reference sequence). Here the CDR3 reads CASRRGGETQYF. CDR3 DNA sequence: TGTGCCAGCCGCCGGGGTGGGGAGACCCAGTACTTC.

CDR3 sequence: CASRRDRGATGELFF. The DNA for the CDR3 is TGTGCCAGCAGAAGGGACAGGGGGGCAACCGGGGAGCTGTTTTTT. This chain connects TRBV27 to TRBJ2-2, with 11 bases matching TRBD1. CDR3 length: 15 amino acids. The junction had 5 bases not matched to a gene; V was cut back by 6 bases and J by 5 bases. Germline assignment: CDR1 MNHEY and CDR2 SMNVEV (reference sequence).

The chain carries TRBV27 and TRBJ2-3; 13 bases fit TRBD2. V dropped 8 bases and J dropped 4; count of bases not matched to a gene: 6. This CDR3 spans 15 amino acids. Germline values: CDR1 MNHEY, CDR2 SMNVEV (reference sequence). CDR3 coding DNA: TGTGCCAGCCTCGGACTAGCGGGAGTAGCAGATACGCAGTATTTT. The encoded protein is CASLGLAGVADTQYF.

The gene calls are TRBV5-1 and TRBJ2-7; 8 bases align to TRBD2. After removal of 1 base from V and 7 bases from J, the junction contained 1 base not matched to a gene. The CDR3 contains 12 residues. Germline CDR1 is SGHRS and CDR2 is YFSETQ. This CDR3 is CASSLPGGEQYV. The CDR3 nucleotides are TGCGCCAGCAGCTTGCCGGGGGGGGAGCAGTACGTC.

This chain connects TRBV11-2 to TRBJ2-7; tentatively, D is TRBD1 (6 bases). CDR3 length: 17 residues. The germline V gene has CDR1 SGHAT and CDR2 FQNNGV. Trimming left V 3 bases short and J 5 bases short, with 23 bases between. The CDR3 spells CASSLGLSPGQGNEQYF. The CDR3 coding sequence is TGTGCCAGCAGCTTGGGCTTGTCGCCGGGACAAGGCAACGAGCAGTACTTC.

The CDR3 DNA sequence: TGTGCCACCAGCAGAGATGCCGGGACAGGGATCCACGAGCAGTACTTC. It translates to CATSRDAGTGIHEQYF. The genes are TRBV15 and TRBJ2-7; TRBD1 matches 9 bases. V dropped 0 bases and J dropped 5; count of bases not matched to a gene: 8. Germline V lookup: CDR1 LNHNV, CDR2 YYDKDF (reference sequence). The CDR3 sequence is 16 residues long.

This chain joins TRBV7-6 and TRBJ1-1, with D possibly matching TRBD1 (5 bases). Germline CDR1 reads SGHVS; CDR2 reads FNYEAQ. V was cut by 2 bases and J by 7 bases, with 14 bases left in between. CDR3 size: 14 residues. The CDR3 DNA is TGTGCCAGCAGCTTAACGCAGGGAATGGGTGAAGCTTTCTTT. Encoded protein: CASSLTQGMGEAFF.

The chain has TRBV19 and TRBJ2-5; D is undetermined. CDR1 LNHDA and CDR2 SQIVND come from the germline V gene (reference sequence). This CDR3 has 11 amino acids. V lost 3 bases, J lost 5 bases, and 4 bases lay in between. For the CDR3, the DNA is TGTGCCAGTAGTATGCAGGAGACCCAGTACTTC. It specifies CASSMQETQYF. The whole variable domain, filled in from reference TRBV19 and TRBJ2-5, reads DGGITQSPKYLFRKEGQNVTLSCEQNLNHDAMYWYRQDPGQGLRLIYYSQIVNDFQKGDIAEGYSVSREKKESFPLTVTSAQKNPTAFYLCASSMQETQYFGPGTRLLVL.

In this sample, this clone turned up a few times. V is TRBV6-1 and J is TRBJ1-5; 9 nucleotides line up with TRBD1. V gave up 6 bases and J gave up 7 bases; unmatched junction bases: 7. Germline V lookup: CDR1 MNHNS, CDR2 SASEGT. The CDR3 sequence is 14 residues long. CDR3 in amino acids: CASSEQGALQPQHF. CDR3 DNA: TGTGCCAGCAGCGAACAGGGGGCATTGCAGCCCCAGCATTTT.

J is TRBJ2-7 and V is TRBV5-5; 11 positions match TRBD2. The germline V gene encodes CDR1 SGHKS and CDR2 YYEKEE (reference sequence). V lost 0 bases, J lost 0 bases, and 2 bases stayed unmatched. The CDR3 extends over 16 amino acids. Written as DNA, the CDR3 is TGTGCCAGCAGCTTGGGACTAGCGGGATTCTCCTACGAGCAGTACGTC. Translation: CASSLGLAGFSYEQYV.

The genes are TRBV7-9 and TRBJ1-3, with 10 bases fitting TRBD1. Germline V CDR1 and CDR2: SEHNR, FQNEAQ (reference sequence). CDR3 length equals 14 residues. Trimming removed 5 bases from V and 8 bases from J; junction bases left unmatched: 6. The CDR3 loop is CASSARTGGDTIYF. CDR3 sequence (DNA): TGTGCCAGCAGCGCCCGGACAGGGGGAGACACCATATATTTT. Using reference TRBV7-9 and TRBJ1-3 for the parts outside the CDR3, the full variable domain is DTGVSQNPRHKITKRGQNVTFRCDPISEHNRLYWYRQTLGQGPEFLTYFQNEAQLEKSRLLSDRFSAERPKGSFSTLEIQRTEQGDSAMYLCASSARTGGDTIYFGEGSWLTVV.

J is TRBJ2-2 and V is TRBV19; 7 nucleotides match TRBD1. J was trimmed by 6 bases and V by 4 bases; bases with no gene match: 8. This CDR3 has 15 amino acids. Germline values: CDR1 LNHDA, CDR2 SQIVND (reference sequence). CDR3 DNA sequence: TGTGCCAGTAGTAGACGGGACAGCTATCCCGGGGAGCTGTTTTTT. Translation gives CASSRRDSYPGELFF.

CDR3 sequence (DNA): TGCGCCAGCAGCCAACAAGCGGGACAGGGTCCCTACGAGCAGTACTTC. The encoded protein is CASSQQAGQGPYEQYF. The chain couples TRBV4-1 to TRBJ2-7, with 9 bases that match TRBD1. After removal of 2 bases from V and 2 bases from J, the junction contained 7 bases not matched to a gene. This CDR3 spans 16 amino acids. Per the germline V gene, CDR1 is MGHRA and CDR2 is YSYEKL.

V usage is TRBV19 and J usage is TRBJ1-1; D unclear. Trimming removed 4 bases at V and 9 bases at J, with 18 bases between. Per germline, CDR1 LNHDA and CDR2 SQIVND (reference sequence). This CDR3 is 14 amino acids long. The CDR3 spells CASSKTGEIYKAFF. The CDR3 region has the DNA TGTGCCAGTAGTAAAACGGGAGAGATTTACAAAGCTTTCTTT. Together with reference TRBV19 and TRBJ1-1, the CDR3 gives the full variable domain: DGGITQSPKYLFRKEGQNVTLSCEQNLNHDAMYWYRQDPGQGLRLIYYSQIVNDFQKGDIAEGYSVSREKKESFPLTVTSAQKNPTAFYLCASSKTGEIYKAFFGQGTRLTVV.

J is TRBJ1-2 and V is TRBV29-1; D unclear. With 4 bases removed from V and 2 bases from J, the gap between germline ends came to 5 bases. The CDR3 totals 11 residues. Germline CDR1 and CDR2: SQVTM and ANQGSEA. The CDR3 is CSVGVNYGYTF. For the CDR3, the DNA is TGCAGCGTTGGAGTAAACTATGGCTACACCTTC.

The gene calls are TRBV18 and TRBJ2-3; possible D gene TRBD1, 7 bases. Germline V gene lookup returns CDR1 KGHSH and CDR2 LQKENI. This CDR3 contains 20 residues. Trimming removed 6 bases at V and 0 bases at J, with 28 bases between. The CDR3, as DNA: TGTGCCAGCTCCTCCCGACCACAGGGGACTGGCAAGACTAGCACAGATACGCAGTATTTT. Protein: CASSSRPQGTGKTSTDTQYF.

The chain recombines TRBV27 with TRBJ2-5; 8 bases agree with TRBD1. This CDR3 is built from 14 residues. V dropped 4 bases and J dropped 5; count of bases not matched to a gene: 6. Germline V lookup: CDR1 MNHEY, CDR2 SMNVEV (reference sequence). In DNA form, the CDR3 reads TGTGCCAGCAGTTCGACAGGGGTACGGGAGACCCAGTACTTC. This codes for CASSSTGVRETQYF.

As to this clone: The sample holds other DNA sequences that translate to the same CDR3. V gene TRBV6-5 combines with J gene TRBJ1-5; 7 nucleotides agree with TRBD1. CDR3 length equals 15 residues. Germline loops: CDR1 MNHEY, CDR2 SVGAGI. V lost 3 bases to trimming and J lost 0 bases; unmatched junction nucleotides: 2. CDR3 nucleotides: TGTGCCAGCAGTTATGCAGGGGGTAGCAATCAGCCCCAGCATTTT. It is translated as CASSYAGGSNQPQHF.

This chain connects TRBV6-5 to TRBJ2-7; no firm D call. CDR1 is MNHEY and CDR2 is SVGAGI in the germline V gene. The CDR3 length is 15 residues. V lost 0 bases to trimming and J lost 3 bases, with 12 bases between them. CDR3 coding DNA: TGTGCCAGCAGTTACTCGAGAAACGGAGACTACGAGCAGTACGTC. It yields the protein CASSYSRNGDYEQYV.

V gene TRBV19 combines with J gene TRBJ1-5, with a tentative D call TRBD1 (6 bases). The CDR3 has 14 residues. Germline-derived CDR1 and CDR2 are LNHDA and SQIVND (reference sequence). V was clipped by 9 bases and J by 6 bases, with 18 bases between them. CDR3 protein: CASHRGEGGQPQHF. CDR3 DNA: TGTGCCAGCCATAGGGGGGAGGGGGGTCAGCCCCAGCATTTT. The variable domain in full, completed from reference TRBV19 and TRBJ1-5, reads DGGITQSPKYLFRKEGQNVTLSCEQNLNHDAMYWYRQDPGQGLRLIYYSQIVNDFQKGDIAEGYSVSREKKESFPLTVTSAQKNPTAFYLCASHRGEGGQPQHFGDGTRLSIL.

The chain uses TRBV5-1 and TRBJ2-7, with 8 bases lining up with TRBD2. V lost 3 bases to trimming and J lost 5 bases; unmatched junction nucleotides: 10. Germline lookup yields CDR1 SGHRS and CDR2 YFSETQ. CDR3 length: 15 amino acids. The CDR3 loop reads CASSSRTSPDHEQYF. The CDR3 region has the DNA TGCGCCAGCAGCTCCAGGACTAGCCCGGATCACGAGCAGTACTTC.